Listed below are T cell receptor beta chains from one sample, sequenced in a study of human T cells and chemical hapten exposure. One entry per CDR3 protein, called by TCRdb with MiXCR from the RACE reads. The data contain under 300,000 distinct CDR3 sequences, 7.5% to 9% of them singletons. This specimen was whole blood, taken in connection with sensitization to the hapten diphenylcyclopropenone (DPC). Every receptor here comes from a woman in her thirties or forties with alopecia areata. Some clones in this sample may be carry-over from other donors' samples. The conserved cysteine and the conserved F or W are not part of the CDR3 here. Each record gives: CDR3 protein, V gene, clone size, J gene. Size is stated for part of the rows, as once, few or many counts, or as a class when the clone is expanded.

cdr3_aa: SARDFQGTQPQH
v_call: TRBV20-1
clone_size: few
j_call: TRBJ1-5

cdr3_aa: ASSPRPGNQPQH
v_call: TRBV27
clone_size: many
j_call: TRBJ1-5

cdr3_aa: ASSWYNEQF
v_call: TRBV6-2/TRBV6-3
clone_size: many
j_call: TRBJ2-1

cdr3_aa: ASSSTGLGVEQY
v_call: TRBV28
clone_size: .
j_call: TRBJ2-7

cdr3_aa: ASSGLAPSRSELEQF
v_call: TRBV2
clone_size: few
j_call: TRBJ2-1

cdr3_aa: ASSFRMQREGAPQETQY
v_call: TRBV28
clone_size: few
j_call: TRBJ2-5

cdr3_aa: ASSLQGVWYEQY
v_call: TRBV27
clone_size: .
j_call: TRBJ2-7

cdr3_aa: ASSQDPVGPRFMSPLH
v_call: TRBV4-1
clone_size: .
j_call: TRBJ1-6

cdr3_aa: SAPAAGFSSYEQY
v_call: TRBV20-1
clone_size: .
j_call: TRBJ2-7

cdr3_aa: ASSYSNRQPQH
v_call: TRBV6-5
clone_size: many
j_call: TRBJ1-5

cdr3_aa: ASSGTNQPQH
v_call: TRBV28
clone_size: many
j_call: TRBJ1-5

cdr3_aa: RSIAGGVTDTQY
v_call: TRBV20-1
clone_size: many
j_call: TRBJ2-3

cdr3_aa: ASSLDARDYGYT
v_call: TRBV28
clone_size: many
j_call: TRBJ1-2

cdr3_aa: SVRRTGMVTDTQY
v_call: TRBV29-1
clone_size: many
j_call: TRBJ2-3

cdr3_aa: ASSLGGPSDTQY
v_call: TRBV5-5
clone_size: .
j_call: TRBJ2-3

cdr3_aa: ASSLAAAWDTQY
v_call: TRBV7-9
clone_size: few
j_call: TRBJ2-3

cdr3_aa: ASSLLTGATGELF
v_call: TRBV7-9
clone_size: few
j_call: TRBJ2-2

cdr3_aa: ASSSTQGARYEQY
v_call: TRBV27
clone_size: many
j_call: TRBJ2-7

cdr3_aa: ASRSETGRTGELF
v_call: TRBV6-2/TRBV6-3
clone_size: .
j_call: TRBJ2-2

cdr3_aa: ASFPNTGELF
v_call: TRBV12-3/TRBV12-4
clone_size: .
j_call: TRBJ2-2

cdr3_aa: ASSRLERGYEQY
v_call: TRBV6-5
clone_size: few
j_call: TRBJ2-7

cdr3_aa: ASSQAPPSQY
v_call: TRBV14
clone_size: .
j_call: TRBJ2-3

cdr3_aa: ATSDPNRGGNEQF
v_call: TRBV24-1
clone_size: few
j_call: TRBJ2-1

cdr3_aa: ASGDPADTQY
v_call: TRBV2
clone_size: many
j_call: TRBJ2-3

cdr3_aa: ASSPQGSPRNTEAF
v_call: TRBV7-9
clone_size: few
j_call: TRBJ1-1

cdr3_aa: SLHGDSSFYEQY
v_call: TRBV20-1
clone_size: .
j_call: TRBJ2-7

cdr3_aa: ASSLTGGSYNEQF
v_call: TRBV11-2
clone_size: many
j_call: TRBJ2-1

cdr3_aa: SASSGGQPQH
v_call: TRBV20-1
clone_size: few
j_call: TRBJ1-5

cdr3_aa: ASSVSGSHYEQY
v_call: TRBV9
clone_size: .
j_call: TRBJ2-7

cdr3_aa: ASSPTWDEQY
v_call: TRBV7-2
clone_size: few
j_call: TRBJ2-7

cdr3_aa: ASQGQSNQPQH
v_call: TRBV6-2/TRBV6-3
clone_size: few
j_call: TRBJ1-5